What follows are 21 T cell receptor beta chains derived from one specimen sequenced in a study of radiation and T cells in renal cell carcinoma. Produced via immunoSEQ multiplex PCR; TCRdb's table is partial and in-frame only. The table lists under 200,000 clones, about 88% of them singletons, with about 10% in the top ten. The time point is: blood 4 weeks post-SBRT, at nephrectomy. Treatment given: 15 Gy SBRT to primary tumor, nephrectomy 4 weeks later. The material was blood, obtained from a patient whose treatment included radiotherapy and nephrectomy. Source of these receptors: a woman in her forties or fifties with renal cell carcinoma.

The J gene is TRBJ2-1, the V gene TRBV7-8, with D uncertain. The CDR3 is made up of 12 amino acids. V shed 1 base and J shed 7 bases, with 5 bases lying between them. Germline V CDR1 and CDR2: SGHVS, FQNEAQ. CDR3 protein: CASSLVSNEQFF. In DNA, the CDR3 is TGTGCCAGCAGCTTAGTAAGTAATGAGCAGTTCTTC.

The chain carries TRBV9 and TRBJ2-3; 8 bases agree with TRBD1. The CDR3 length is 15 residues. The V gene's germline CDR1 is SGDLS and CDR2 YYNGEE. The V and J ends lost 1 base and 3 bases, in that order; junction bases with no gene match: 4. The CDR3 here is CASSVLTGGTDTQYF. The CDR3 DNA follows: TGTGCCAGCAGCGTATTAACAGGGGGAACAGATACGCAGTATTTT.

The V call is TRBV11-3, the J call TRBJ2-7; 11 bases are shared with TRBD1. V trimming: 3 bases; J trimming: 6 bases; junction bases outside the gene matches: 1. The CDR3 consists of 13 residues. The germline V gene has CDR1 SGHNT and CDR2 YENEEA. Here the CDR3 DNA reads TGTGCCAGCAGCTTCGGGACAGGGGGCGAGCAGTACTTC. It codes for CASSFGTGGEQYF.

This chain connects TRBV12-5 to TRBJ1-1; the match to TRBD1 covers 8 bases. CDR3 size: 15 residues. V dropped 1 base and J dropped 1; count of bases not matched to a gene: 2. The germline CDR1 and CDR2 sequences are LGHNT and FRNRAP. CDR3 amino acids: CASGLGQGRNTEAFF. The CDR3 DNA reads as TGTGCTAGTGGTTTGGGACAGGGGAGGAACACTGAAGCTTTCTTT. Based on the CDR3 plus reference TRBV12-5 and TRBJ1-1, the full variable domain is DARVTQTPRHKVTEMGQEVTMRCQPILGHNTVFWYRQTMMQGLELLAYFRNRAPLDDSGMPKDRFSAEMPDATLATLKIQPSEPRDSAVYFCASGLGQGRNTEAFFGQGTRLTVV.

This chain links TRBV9 with TRBJ1-2; D unclear. Germline CDR1 SGDLS, CDR2 YYNGEE. This CDR3 is built from 13 residues. V was pared by 4 bases and J by 7 bases, with 14 bases between. CDR3: CASSLDASLGYTF. CDR3 nucleotides: TGTGCCAGCAGCTTGGACGCATCGCTTGGCTACACCTTC.

The J gene is TRBJ1-3, the V gene TRBV9; weak D call: TRBD1 (5 bases). Looked up from germline, CDR1 is SGDLS and CDR2 is YYNGEE. The CDR3 has 19 amino acids. V lost 4 bases and J 0 bases, leaving 23 bases between the germline ends. The CDR3 reads CASSLSGGIWRLSGNTIYF. DNA for the CDR3: TGTGCCAGCAGCCTATCCGGGGGGATCTGGCGTCTCTCTGGAAACACCATATATTTT.

The chain couples TRBV2 to TRBJ2-5, with 7 bases fitting TRBD2. Unmatched junction bases numbered 3, after V lost 7 bases and J lost 1 base. The V gene's germline CDR1 is SNHLY and CDR2 FYNNEI. The CDR3 loop spans 13 amino acids. CDR3 nucleotides: TGTGCCAGCATTTGGGGGGGCCAAGAGACCCAGTACTTC. Its translation: CASIWGGQETQYF. Supplemented by reference TRBV2 and TRBJ2-5, the full variable domain reads EPEVTQTPSHQVTQMGQEVILRCVPISNHLYFYWYRQILGQKVEFLVSFYNNEISEKSEIFDDQFSVERPDGSNFTLKIRSTKLEDSAMYFCASIWGGQETQYFGPGTRLLVL.

The rearrangement joins TRBV7-2 to TRBJ1-6, with TRBD1 as a possible D gene (5 bases). The CDR3 has 16 residues. The germline V gene has CDR1 SGHTA and CDR2 FQGNSA. V lost 3 bases, J lost 2 bases, and 11 bases lay in between. The CDR3 reads CASSLGLGTYNSPLHF. The DNA for the CDR3 is TGTGCCAGCAGCTTGGGACTGGGAACCTATAATTCACCCCTCCACTTT.

This chain links TRBV9 with TRBJ2-1; no definite D call. Germline CDR1 SGDLS, CDR2 YYNGEE. This CDR3 is built from 13 residues. V lost 5 bases to trimming and J lost 6 bases, with 12 bases between them. The DNA for the CDR3 is TGTGCCAGCAGTCCTACTATGAGCAATGAGCAGTTCTTC. Its translation: CASSPTMSNEQFF.

V gene TRBV2 combines with J gene TRBJ1-1; perhaps TRBD1 as D (5 bases). Germline CDR1 is SNHLY and CDR2 is FYNNEI. The CDR3 is made up of 15 amino acids. V dropped 1 base and J dropped 4 bases, with 13 bases sitting between them. The DNA of the CDR3 is TGTGCCAGCAGTGAAGAAAACCTGGGGGGCACTGAAGCTTTCTTT. Its protein is CASSEENLGGTEAFF.

The gene calls are TRBV5-4 and TRBJ2-7; TRBD1 agrees at 12 bases. V shed 5 bases and J 3 bases; nucleotides not matched to a gene: 6. The CDR3 totals 15 residues. Germline CDR1 is SGHNT and CDR2 is YYREEE (reference sequence). CDR3 sequence: CASRAGTGGFYEQYF. In DNA, the CDR3 is TGTGCCAGCAGAGCCGGGACAGGGGGCTTCTACGAGCAGTACTTC.

V is TRBV9 and J is TRBJ2-7, with 8 bases lining up with TRBD2. The CDR3 totals 13 residues. CDR1 SGDLS and CDR2 YYNGEE come from the germline V gene. With V trimmed by 4 bases and J by 7 bases, 7 bases remained unmatched. In nucleotides, the CDR3 is TGTGCCAGCAGCCCGGGGGGGAGGGATGAGCAGTACTTC. Residues: CASSPGGRDEQYF. The full variable domain, in which reference TRBV9 and TRBJ2-7 provide the parts outside the CDR3, is DSGVTQTPKHLITATGQRVTLRCSPRSGDLSVYWYQQSLDQGLQFLIQYYNGEERAKGNILERFSAQQFPDLHSELNLSSLELGDSALYFCASSPGGRDEQYFGPGTRLTVT.

V gene TRBV16 combines with J gene TRBJ1-2, with unresolved D. Trimming took off 2 bases at V and 0 bases at J, with 7 bases between the two ends. Looked up from germline, CDR1 is KGHSY and CDR2 is FQNENV. The CDR3 totals 14 residues. CDR3 sequence: CASSQPPPNYGYTF. The CDR3 nucleotides read TGTGCCAGCAGCCAACCACCCCCTAACTATGGCTACACCTTC. Supplemented by reference TRBV16 and TRBJ1-2, the full variable domain reads GEEVAQTPKHLVRGEGQKAKLYCAPIKGHSYVFWYQQVLKNEFKFLISFQNENVFDETGMPKERFSAKCLPNSPCSLEIQATKLEDSAVYFCASSQPPPNYGYTFGSGTRLTVV.

The rearrangement joins TRBV6-6 to TRBJ1-5, with D possibly TRBD1 on 5 matching bases. The CDR3 sequence is 15 residues long. Germline V gives CDR1 MNHNY, CDR2 SVGAGI (reference sequence). V was shortened by 5 bases and J by 0 bases, with 11 bases between the two germline ends. CDR3 nucleotides: TGTGCCAGCAGTCCTGGACAAAATAGCAATCAGCCCCAGCATTTT. It translates to CASSPGQNSNQPQHF.

The chain employs TRBV5-1 and TRBJ1-1; no definite D call. Trimming pared 4 bases from V and 0 bases from J, leaving 10 bases between. The V gene's germline CDR1 is SGHRS and CDR2 YFSETQ. The CDR3 is made up of 14 amino acids. As DNA, the CDR3 is TGCGCCAGCAGCGCCTCAACATTGAACACTGAAGCTTTCTTT. It encodes CASSASTLNTEAFF.

The chain links TRBV6-1 to TRBJ1-1; perhaps TRBD1 as D (5 bases). The CDR3 runs 15 residues. V dropped 2 bases and J dropped 5 bases, with 15 bases sitting between them. Germline V lookup: CDR1 MNHNS, CDR2 SASEGT. In DNA form, the CDR3 reads TGTGCCAGCAGTGAACCCGGGGGGAGAGGTACTGAAGCTTTCTTT. Protein sequence: CASSEPGGRGTEAFF.

The rearrangement links TRBV29-1 to TRBJ2-7, with TRBD1 matching over 7 bases. Germline-derived CDR1 and CDR2 are SQVTM and ANQGSEA. J lost 2 bases, V lost 4 bases, and 8 bases had no gene match. This CDR3 contains 14 residues. CDR3 bases: TGCAGCGTTGGTCTGGGACAGCCAGCCTACGAGCAGTACTTC. Its protein is CSVGLGQPAYEQYF.

The chain combines TRBV5-4 with TRBJ1-1; D remains ambiguous. This CDR3 region has 16 residues. The V and J ends lost 4 bases and 0 bases respectively, with 16 bases between them. Germline values: CDR1 SGHNT, CDR2 YYREEE (reference sequence). The CDR3 protein is CASSPTRTVMNTEAFF. The DNA for the CDR3 is TGTGCCAGCAGCCCCACCCGGACCGTCATGAACACTGAAGCTTTCTTT.

This clone was observed a single time. V usage is TRBV14 and J usage is TRBJ2-5; D gene unclear. With 0 bases removed from V and 4 bases from J, the gap between germline ends came to 12 bases. CDR1 is SGHDN and CDR2 is FVKESK in the germline V gene. The CDR3 sequence is 15 residues long. CDR3 in DNA: TGTGCCAGCAGCCAAGATCTACAAGCACCAGAGACCCAGTACTTC. This sequence encodes CASSQDLQAPETQYF.

As DNA, the CDR3 is TGTGCCAGCAGTTTACTAGGGGGAACGGAGACCCAGTACTTC. Translated, it gives CASSLLGGTETQYF. The rearrangement joins TRBV5-4 to TRBJ2-5, with D tentatively TRBD1 (6 bases). The CDR3 is made up of 14 amino acids. V was pared by 5 bases and J by 5 bases, with 16 bases between. CDR1 is SGHNT, CDR2 YYREEE, per germline (reference sequence). The whole variable domain, filled in from reference TRBV5-4 and TRBJ2-5, reads ETGVTQSPTHLIKTRGQQVTLRCSSQSGHNTVSWYQQALGQGPQFIFQYYREEENGRGNFPPRFSGLQFPNYSSELNVNALELDDSALYLCASSLLGGTETQYFGPGTRLLVL.

The rearrangement links TRBV5-1 to TRBJ2-7; TRBD2 is a possible D gene (6 bases). The CDR3 consists of 14 residues. Germline V gene sequence: CDR1 SGHRS, CDR2 YFSETQ. V shed 6 bases and J shed 0 bases, with 13 bases lying between them. The CDR3 reads CASNLGGGSYEQYF. In nucleotides, the CDR3 is TGCGCCAGCAACCTGGGGGGAGGCTCCTACGAGCAGTACTTC. The entire variable domain, with the rest obtained from reference TRBV5-1 and TRBJ2-7, is as follows: KAGVTQTPRYLIKTRGQQVTLSCSPISGHRSVSWYQQTPGQGLQFLFEYFSETQRNKGNFPGRFSGRQFSNSRSEMNVSTLELGDSALYLCASNLGGGSYEQYFGPGTRLTVT.